This TCR beta chain was sequenced during a study of PD-L1 blockade in urothelial cancer. As for the study in general: Starting at some point between 2014 and 2015, patients were given atezolizumab (1,200 mg intravenously every 3 weeks).

Repertoires were generated with immunoSEQ multiplex PCR, while TCRdb's copy carries only in-frame clones and drops some. This sample has tens of thousands of clones, with approximately 83% found just once. The time point here: pretreatment peripheral blood. Locally advanced or metastatic urothelial carcinoma affected the patients. Germline CDR1 and CDR2: ENHRY and SYGVKD. The CDR3 totals 14 residues. Trimming removed 3 bases at V and 2 bases at J, with 8 bases between. V usage is TRBV10-3 and J usage is TRBJ2-1; D not resolved. The sequence came from a man in his sixties with urothelial cancer. This specimen was PBMCs, taken around atezolizumab (anti-PD-L1) treatment. Here the CDR3 reads CAISEPGPYNEQFF. For the CDR3, the DNA is TGTGCCATCAGTGAACCAGGCCCCTACAATGAGCAGTTCTTC.